This T cell receptor (beta chain) was documented in a study of T cell changes during pregnancy in multiple sclerosis. The junction had 6 bases not matched to a gene; V was cut back by 5 bases and J by 4 bases. This CDR3 region has 15 residues. Germline V gene data show CDR1 as MNHEY and CDR2 as SMNVEV (reference sequence). Produced via immunoSEQ multiplex PCR; TCRdb's table is partial and in-frame only. The sample lists 25,000 to 35,000 clones; approximately 90% were seen once. The sample was CD8+ T cells from peripheral blood mononuclear cells, taken in the first trimester of pregnancy. The sequence was collected from a female donor with multiple sclerosis, enrolled in a pregnancy study. This chain uses TRBV27 with TRBJ1-2; 11 bases align to TRBD1. CDR3 DNA: TGTGCCAGCAGTCTCAGGACAGGGGGCACCTATGGCTACACCTTC. This gives the protein CASSLRTGGTYGYTF.